This entry features one T cell receptor beta chain sequence. What it binds is unknown. These data belong to a study of T cells after yellow fever vaccination. Study results and caveats: Clones that expanded after primary vaccination mostly reappeared after the booster (less than 98% CD4, 88% CD8).

TCRdb recomputed calls from the 5' RACE reads with MiXCR, one row per CDR3 protein. The sample holds 300,000 to 350,000 distinct CDR3 sequences, 3.5% to 5% seen once. Per germline, CDR1 LGHNA and CDR2 YNFKEQ. The V end was cut by 0 bases, the J end by 3 bases, with 15 bases between. This CDR3 is 16 amino acids long. This sequence joins TRBV4-2 and TRBJ2-7; D gene uncertain. This receptor was identified in a man younger than 30 who received the YFV17D yellow fever vaccine. Sequenced material: PBMCs, taken 15 days after the yellow fever booster vaccination. The CDR3 DNA follows: TGTGCCAGCAGCCAAGAGGCACAAAACCTGAACTACGAGCAGTACTTC. It specifies CASSQEAQNLNYEQYF.